This T cell receptor beta chain originates from a study of blood T cell repertoires in COVID-19. This CDR3 is built from 17 residues. The junction had 6 bases not matched to a gene; V was cut back by 1 base and J by 2 bases. The germline V gene encodes CDR1 SGHVS and CDR2 FNYEAQ. Repertoires were generated with immunoSEQ multiplex PCR, while TCRdb's copy carries only in-frame clones and drops some. The sample includes about 280,000 clones, 70% to 90% of them seen just once. The chain recombines TRBV7-6 with TRBJ2-3, with TRBD2 matching 10 bases. The specimen sequenced was peripheral blood. The sequence derives from a woman in her 30s who had recovered from COVID-19. The CDR3 bases are TGTGCCAGCAGCTTAGTTTTAGCGGGGGGTTCCACAGATACGCAGTATTTT. Protein sequence: CASSLVLAGGSTDTQYF.